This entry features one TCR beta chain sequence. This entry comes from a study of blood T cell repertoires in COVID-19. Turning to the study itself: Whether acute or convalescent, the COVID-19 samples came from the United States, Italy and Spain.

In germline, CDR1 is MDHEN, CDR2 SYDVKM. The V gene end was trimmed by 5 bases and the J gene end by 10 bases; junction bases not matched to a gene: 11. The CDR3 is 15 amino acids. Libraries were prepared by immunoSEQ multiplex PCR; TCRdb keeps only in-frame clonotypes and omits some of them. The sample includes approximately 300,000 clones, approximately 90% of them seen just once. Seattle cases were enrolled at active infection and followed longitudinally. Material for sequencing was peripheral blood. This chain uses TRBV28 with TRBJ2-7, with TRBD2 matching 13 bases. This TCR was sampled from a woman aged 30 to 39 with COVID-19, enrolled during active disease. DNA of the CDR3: TGTGCCAGCAGTCCGCCGGGACTAGCGGGAAGGGATCAGTACTTC. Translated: CASSPPGLAGRDQYF.